A selection of T cell receptor beta chains follows, all from one sample in a study of blood T cell repertoires in COVID-19. The table came from immunoSEQ multiplex PCR; TCRdb's copy has only in-frame clones and leaves some out. The table shows just over 95,000 clones, with about 80% occurring only once. Material: peripheral blood. These receptors were obtained from a man aged 55 to 70 with acute or convalescent COVID-19. CDR3s include the opening cysteine and the closing phenylalanine or tryptophan. Fields, in order: D gene, J gene, V gene, clone size, CDR3 DNA, CDR3 protein. The D gene is left open where the match is weak. Clone size is not always given. Where it is, it says once, few, many or a class for expanded clones.

d_call: -; j_call: TRBJ1-1; v_call: TRBV28; clone_size: -; cdr3_nt: TGTGCCAGCAACAATCGGGTGAACACTGAAGCTTTCTTT; cdr3_aa: CASNNRVNTEAFF
d_call: -; j_call: TRBJ2-7; v_call: TRBV11-3; clone_size: -; cdr3_nt: TGTGCCACCTCTCCCCGAGGGGGTTACGAGCAGTACTTC; cdr3_aa: CATSPRGGYEQYF
d_call: TRBD2; j_call: TRBJ2-1; v_call: TRBV6-1; clone_size: -; cdr3_nt: TGTGCCAGCAGTGAAGCGGGGACTACCCGAAATGAGCAGTTCTTC; cdr3_aa: CASSEAGTTRNEQFF
d_call: TRBD1; j_call: TRBJ1-5; v_call: TRBV7-8; clone_size: few; cdr3_nt: TGTGCCAGCAGCTTCGGACAGGGAGTTCAGCCCCAGCATTTT; cdr3_aa: CASSFGQGVQPQHF
d_call: -; j_call: TRBJ1-1; v_call: TRBV28; clone_size: -; cdr3_nt: TGTGCCAGCAGTTTGCCGATTGGTGCAGGCACTGAAGCTTTCTTT; cdr3_aa: CASSLPIGAGTEAFF
d_call: TRBD1; j_call: TRBJ1-4; v_call: TRBV5-6; clone_size: -; cdr3_nt: TGTGCCAGCAGCTTGACGGGACAGGGAAAAAAACTGTTTTTT; cdr3_aa: CASSLTGQGKKLFF
d_call: TRBD1; j_call: TRBJ2-2; v_call: TRBV6-5; clone_size: -; cdr3_nt: TGTGCCAGCAGTAAACAGGGGGACACCGGGGAGCTGTTTTTT; cdr3_aa: CASSKQGDTGELFF
d_call: -; j_call: TRBJ2-2; v_call: TRBV7-7; clone_size: -; cdr3_nt: TGTGCCAGCAGCTCGGGGGAGATCGGGGAGCTGTTTTTT; cdr3_aa: CASSSGEIGELFF
d_call: -; j_call: TRBJ1-4; v_call: TRBV9; clone_size: -; cdr3_nt: TGTGCCAGCAGCGTAGATGGCCAGGAAAAACTGTTTTTT; cdr3_aa: CASSVDGQEKLFF
d_call: TRBD1; j_call: TRBJ1-1; v_call: TRBV6-5; clone_size: -; cdr3_nt: TGTGCCAGCAGCCAGGGGGTCACTGAAGCTTTCTTT; cdr3_aa: CASSQGVTEAFF
d_call: TRBD1; j_call: TRBJ2-7; v_call: TRBV10-3; clone_size: -; cdr3_nt: TGTGCCATCAGCCCCCCCGGGACAGGGGACTACGAGCAGTACTTC; cdr3_aa: CAISPPGTGDYEQYF
d_call: TRBD1; j_call: TRBJ2-5; v_call: TRBV5-1; clone_size: -; cdr3_nt: TGCGCCAGCAGCCCGACTCAGGGGGCTGTAAAAGAGACCCAGTACTTC; cdr3_aa: CASSPTQGAVKETQYF
d_call: -; j_call: TRBJ1-1; v_call: TRBV21-1; clone_size: -; cdr3_nt: TGTGCCAGCAGCAAAGTCACGGGACAGAACACTGAAGCTTTCTTT; cdr3_aa: CASSKVTGQNTEAFF
d_call: -; j_call: TRBJ2-5; v_call: TRBV11-2; clone_size: -; cdr3_nt: TGTGCCAGCAGCACGCGAGGGACTTCCCTGAAGACCCAGTACTTC; cdr3_aa: CASSTRGTSLKTQYF
d_call: -; j_call: TRBJ2-2; v_call: TRBV5-1; clone_size: -; cdr3_nt: TGCGCCAGCAGCCCCCAGGGCATCAGCACCGGGGAGCTGTTTTTT; cdr3_aa: CASSPQGISTGELFF
d_call: TRBD2; j_call: TRBJ2-7; v_call: TRBV6-5; clone_size: -; cdr3_nt: TGTGCCAGCACGGGAGGGTTCTACGAGCAGTACTTC; cdr3_aa: CASTGGFYEQYF
d_call: TRBD1; j_call: TRBJ1-1; v_call: TRBV3-1/TRBV3-2; clone_size: medium-sized; cdr3_nt: TGTGCCAGCAGCCCGACAGGGGTTGAAGCTTTCTTT; cdr3_aa: CASSPTGVEAFF
d_call: TRBD2; j_call: TRBJ2-2; v_call: TRBV7-9; clone_size: -; cdr3_nt: TGTGCCAGCAGCTCCCTAGCGGGAAGCACCGGGGAGCTGTTTTTT; cdr3_aa: CASSSLAGSTGELFF
d_call: TRBD2; j_call: TRBJ2-3; v_call: TRBV29-1; clone_size: -; cdr3_nt: TGCAGCGCCCCGGCTAGCGGGCTAGATACGCAGTATTTT; cdr3_aa: CSAPASGLDTQYF
d_call: TRBD1; j_call: TRBJ2-7; v_call: TRBV6-6; clone_size: -; cdr3_nt: TGTGCCAGCAGTTACGGAAGACAGGGTACCTACGAGCAGTACTTC; cdr3_aa: CASSYGRQGTYEQYF
d_call: TRBD1; j_call: TRBJ1-1; v_call: TRBV19; clone_size: few; cdr3_nt: TGTGCCAGTAGTATGGGACAGGGATTCAGGGGGAACACTGAAGCTTTCTTT; cdr3_aa: CASSMGQGFRGNTEAFF
d_call: -; j_call: TRBJ1-1; v_call: TRBV30; clone_size: -; cdr3_nt: TGTGCCTGGACCAACCAGGGAAACACTGAAGCTTTCTTT; cdr3_aa: CAWTNQGNTEAFF
d_call: -; j_call: TRBJ1-6; v_call: TRBV6-1; clone_size: -; cdr3_nt: TGTGCCAGCAGTGAAGTTATAGGAGGGTCACCCCTCCACTTT; cdr3_aa: CASSEVIGGSPLHF
d_call: TRBD2; j_call: TRBJ2-2; v_call: TRBV20-1; clone_size: -; cdr3_nt: TGCAGTGCTAGTAGCGGGACCGGGGAGCTGTTTTTT; cdr3_aa: CSASSGTGELFF
d_call: -; j_call: TRBJ2-7; v_call: TRBV6-5; clone_size: -; cdr3_nt: TGTGCCGCGGGGCAGGGCAACGAGCAGTACTTC; cdr3_aa: CAAGQGNEQYF
d_call: TRBD1; j_call: TRBJ1-2; v_call: TRBV7-2; clone_size: once; cdr3_nt: TGTGCCAGCAGCTTAGGGCAGGGGGCGCGGGGCTACACCTTC; cdr3_aa: CASSLGQGARGYTF
d_call: TRBD1; j_call: TRBJ2-2; v_call: TRBV5-1; clone_size: -; cdr3_nt: TGCGCCAGTTCCTTAACAGGGGGTAACACCGGGGAGCTGTTTTTT; cdr3_aa: CASSLTGGNTGELFF
d_call: TRBD1; j_call: TRBJ2-3; v_call: TRBV11-2; clone_size: -; cdr3_nt: TGTGCCAGCAGCCCAGGGACAGGTCGCGTTGATACGCAGTATTTT; cdr3_aa: CASSPGTGRVDTQYF
d_call: TRBD1; j_call: TRBJ1-4; v_call: TRBV5-5; clone_size: once; cdr3_nt: TGTGCCAGCAGCTTCACAGGGGGGAATGAAAAACTGTTTTTT; cdr3_aa: CASSFTGGNEKLFF
d_call: -; j_call: TRBJ1-4; v_call: TRBV9; clone_size: -; cdr3_nt: TGTGCCAGCAGCCCACCATCGACAGTACGCAATGAAAAACTGTTTTTT; cdr3_aa: CASSPPSTVRNEKLFF
d_call: -; j_call: TRBJ1-5; v_call: TRBV30; clone_size: -; cdr3_nt: TGTGCCTGGAGTTCAGCGGGGAATCAGCCCCAGCATTTT; cdr3_aa: CAWSSAGNQPQHF
d_call: TRBD1; j_call: TRBJ1-4; v_call: TRBV2; clone_size: -; cdr3_nt: TGTGCCAGCAGTGTAAAATCGGGACAGGGGAACGAAAAACTGTTTTTT; cdr3_aa: CASSVKSGQGNEKLFF
d_call: -; j_call: TRBJ1-4; v_call: TRBV6-1; clone_size: -; cdr3_nt: TGTGCCAGCAGTGAACCTCGGGGGGGTGAAAAACTGTTTTTT; cdr3_aa: CASSEPRGGEKLFF
d_call: -; j_call: TRBJ1-2; v_call: TRBV3-1/TRBV3-2; clone_size: -; cdr3_nt: TGTGCCAGCAGCCAAGATTTGGGGATTGGGGCGATCATTTATGGCTACACCTTC; cdr3_aa: CASSQDLGIGAIIYGYTF
d_call: -; j_call: TRBJ1-1; v_call: TRBV11-2; clone_size: -; cdr3_nt: TGTGCCTGCGAACAGGGATCGAACACTGAAGCTTTCTTT; cdr3_aa: CACEQGSNTEAFF
d_call: TRBD2; j_call: TRBJ2-2; v_call: TRBV14; clone_size: -; cdr3_nt: TGTGCCAGCGGTCGACTAGCGGGAGACACCGGGGAGCTGTTTTTT; cdr3_aa: CASGRLAGDTGELFF
d_call: -; j_call: TRBJ2-7; v_call: TRBV18; clone_size: -; cdr3_nt: TGTGCCAGCTCACCAATACGGGACACCTACGAGCAGTACTTC; cdr3_aa: CASSPIRDTYEQYF
d_call: TRBD2; j_call: TRBJ2-5; v_call: TRBV5-1; clone_size: -; cdr3_nt: TGCGCCAGCAGCGTCCAACTAGCGGGAGGCGAAAAGACCCAGTACTTC; cdr3_aa: CASSVQLAGGEKTQYF
d_call: -; j_call: TRBJ2-2; v_call: TRBV5-1; clone_size: once; cdr3_nt: TGCGCCAGCAGGCGAACCGGGGAGCTGTTTTTT; cdr3_aa: CASRRTGELFF
d_call: TRBD2; j_call: TRBJ2-1; v_call: TRBV11-3; clone_size: medium-sized; cdr3_nt: TGTGCCAGCAGCCAAGGGAGGGCCTTCTTC; cdr3_aa: CASSQGRAFF
d_call: -; j_call: TRBJ2-3; v_call: TRBV5-1; clone_size: -; cdr3_nt: TGCGCCAGCAGAAGCGGGCCTTCCCGACCAAATACGCAGTATTTT; cdr3_aa: CASRSGPSRPNTQYF
d_call: TRBD1; j_call: TRBJ2-3; v_call: TRBV2; clone_size: -; cdr3_nt: TGTGCCAGCGACATCCGAGGGGGACAGGTAACGGATACGCAGTATTTT; cdr3_aa: CASDIRGGQVTDTQYF
d_call: -; j_call: TRBJ1-3; v_call: TRBV7-9; clone_size: -; cdr3_nt: TGTGCCAGCAGCCCCCAGGGAAACACCATATATTTT; cdr3_aa: CASSPQGNTIYF
d_call: TRBD1; j_call: TRBJ2-2; v_call: TRBV5-1; clone_size: -; cdr3_nt: TGCGCCAGCTTTCCGATATCCGGGACAGGGAAAACCGGGGAGCTGTTTTTT; cdr3_aa: CASFPISGTGKTGELFF
d_call: -; j_call: TRBJ1-1; v_call: TRBV7-9; clone_size: -; cdr3_nt: TGTGCCAGCAGCTTACACGGGGGGAAGACTGAAGCTTTCTTT; cdr3_aa: CASSLHGGKTEAFF
d_call: TRBD1; j_call: TRBJ1-6; v_call: TRBV6-5; clone_size: -; cdr3_nt: TGTGCCAGCAGTTACTCAAGACAGGGTTATGTGTCACCCCTCCACTTT; cdr3_aa: CASSYSRQGYVSPLHF
d_call: -; j_call: TRBJ2-1; v_call: TRBV7-2; clone_size: -; cdr3_nt: TGTGCCAGCAGTCCGGGACTCGACTACAATGAGCAGTTCTTC; cdr3_aa: CASSPGLDYNEQFF
d_call: -; j_call: TRBJ2-2; v_call: TRBV5-5; clone_size: -; cdr3_nt: TGTGCCAGCAGCCTTCGGGCGGGGGCCAACACCGGGGAGCTGTTTTTT; cdr3_aa: CASSLRAGANTGELFF
d_call: -; j_call: TRBJ1-3; v_call: TRBV18; clone_size: once; cdr3_nt: TGTGCCAGCTCACCAAAGCGGCAGACATCTGGAAACACCATATATTTT; cdr3_aa: CASSPKRQTSGNTIYF
d_call: -; j_call: TRBJ2-7; v_call: TRBV30; clone_size: -; cdr3_nt: TGTGCCTGGAGTGTATCGGGGATATCGATGAGCTACGAGCAGTACTTC; cdr3_aa: CAWSVSGISMSYEQYF
d_call: -; j_call: TRBJ1-5; v_call: TRBV19; clone_size: -; cdr3_nt: TGTGCCAGTAGCACGAGGGTGGACGGCAATCAGCCCCAGCATTTT; cdr3_aa: CASSTRVDGNQPQHF
d_call: TRBD1; j_call: TRBJ2-7; v_call: TRBV11-2; clone_size: -; cdr3_nt: TGTGCCAGCAGCTCCCTAACAGGGGCGAGCTCCTACGAGCAGTACTTC; cdr3_aa: CASSSLTGASSYEQYF
d_call: -; j_call: TRBJ1-3; v_call: TRBV30; clone_size: -; cdr3_nt: TGTGCCTGGAGCCAACCCGGGGGGTTCGGGGAAAACACCATATATTTT; cdr3_aa: CAWSQPGGFGENTIYF